The TCR beta chain described here comes from a study of CD4 T cells in relation to SARS-CoV-2 and coronaviruses (dated by TCRdb to the early 2020s). Study-wide context: In the ViraFEST assay, PBMCs were cultured with antigen for roughly eleven days, after which TCR beta CDR3s were sequenced to identify clonal expansions specific to the antigen. A different, Illumina-based TCR-beta assay was used to sequence expansion assays from other donors in the study. The Adaptive Biotechnologies TCR-sequencing kit was used for samples from a few pre-COVID donors and for the naive versus memory experiments, whereas the other data were Illumina-based. Of the 12 convalescent patients, 8 were male and 4 were female, and two of the subjects were Hispanic. Patient-derived lymphoblastoid cell lines were used to map the HLA restriction of shared crossreactive spike epitopes. At the level of individual TCR clonotypes, the study evaluated whether memory CD4+ T cells crossreact between the spike proteins of SARS-CoV-2 and those of common cold coronaviruses. Across all 12 patients in the convalescent cohort, the median age was nearly 40 years, with a range of about 20 to 80 years.

Broad study findings and their caveats: Sequencing naive versus memory cells indicated that the assay picks up memory recall responses, not primary responses primed during culture. The study was limited by small numbers of patients and tested TCRs. Significantly weaker SARS-CoV-2-driven expansion was shown by crossreactive clones than by monoreactive clones, consistent with antigenic imprinting. No donor contributed both pre-pandemic and post-infection samples, which limited tracing the source of pre-existing responses. Crossreactivity analysis was centred on spike protein, so crossreactivity against other viral proteins was not assessed. About 60% of donors had memory CD4+ clonotypes that crossrecognized SARS-CoV-2 and at least one common cold coronavirus spike.

Naive and memory CD4+ T cells were separated from cryopreserved PBMCs by first enriching for CD4 and then performing EasySep naive CD4+ T cell enrichment. Sorted naive or memory CD4+ T cells (10^5) were cultured 1:1 with T cell-depleted PBMCs and CEF peptides for 10 to 11 days. Triplicate replicate wells were generally used for each peptide culture condition. Ficoll-Paque PLUS gradient centrifugation was used to isolate PBMCs from either whole blood or leukapheresis product. PBMCs were either cryopreserved at -140 degrees C or used fresh in the expansion assay. The QIAamp Micro DNA Kit was used to extract genomic DNA from the CD4+ T cells. Survey-level immunoSEQ TCR-beta sequencing was performed on DNA from CEF-cultured naive and memory CD4+ T cells. Per the source publication's procedure: During preprocessing, nonproductive sequences were discarded, as were any CDR3s that did not begin with C, did not end with F or W, or were shorter than 7 amino acids. Antigen-specific clonotypes were called with the MANAFEST web app, based on expansion relative to reference and other culture wells. To be counted as positive, a clone had to show significant expansion compared with the reference culture, at an FDR below 0.05, in 2 of 3 replicate wells. A further requirement for positive clones was significant expansion compared with all other tandem wells, along with an odds ratio above 5. Cultured and uncultured naive and memory CD4+ repertoires were searched for CDR3s previously identified as spike- and CEF-reactive. CDR3 homology was measured as pairwise Levenshtein distance, computed with the stringdist R package after trimming three terminal residues from each end. TCRdb retrieved this table from immuneACCESS and kept in-frame rearrangements only. Not all clones are present; in checked studies, unresolved V genes account for under half, and no reason is known for the remainder. V and J calls and clone size follow that table, whereas D and trimming were derived from the DNA. For this sample there are about 36,000 clones; 77% appear just once. Around 21% of the sample goes to the ten largest clones.

Comment on this clone: Its cognate antigen has yet to be identified. The record has no base qualities; no much larger clone is one base away.

Measured from the cysteine to the phenylalanine, the CDR3 is 19 residues long. Solely the CDR3 DNA is kept, with 57 bases framed from the first base. The V end gives up 4 bases and the J end 1 base, leaving 9 bases in the junction not matched to a gene. The germline V gene provides CDR1 SGHTA and CDR2 FQGNSA. The chain links TRBV7-2 with TRBJ2-6, with TRBD1 matching 11 junction bases. Input material: memory CD4+ T cells from PBMCs, cultured in vitro. This specimen's cell subset or site label, per the study, means: memory (non-naive) CD4+ T cells. The receptor comes from an adult with COVID-19. The DNA sequence is TGTGCCAGCAGCTCGACCCCCGGGACAGGGGGGTCTGGGGCCAACGTCCTGACTTTC. This yields the protein CASSSTPGTGGSGANVLTF.